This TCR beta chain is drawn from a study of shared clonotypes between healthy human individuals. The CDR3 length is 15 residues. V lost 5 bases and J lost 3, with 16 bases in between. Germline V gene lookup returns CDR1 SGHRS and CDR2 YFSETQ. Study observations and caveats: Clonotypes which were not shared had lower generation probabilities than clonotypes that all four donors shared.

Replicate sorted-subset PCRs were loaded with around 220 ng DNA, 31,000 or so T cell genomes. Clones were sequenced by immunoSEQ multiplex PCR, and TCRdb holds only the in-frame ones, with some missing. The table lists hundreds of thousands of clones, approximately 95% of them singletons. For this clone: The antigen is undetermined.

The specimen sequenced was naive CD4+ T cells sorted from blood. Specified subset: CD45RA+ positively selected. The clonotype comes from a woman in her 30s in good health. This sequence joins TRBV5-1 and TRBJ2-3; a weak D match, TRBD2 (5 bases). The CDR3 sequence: CASSRSPGNTDTQYF. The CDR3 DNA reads TGCGCCAGCAGTAGATCCCCCGGGAATACAGATACGCAGTATTTT. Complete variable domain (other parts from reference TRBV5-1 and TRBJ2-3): KAGVTQTPRYLIKTRGQQVTLSCSPISGHRSVSWYQQTPGQGLQFLFEYFSETQRNKGNFPGRFSGRQFSNSRSEMNVSTLELGDSALYLCASSRSPGNTDTQYFGPGTRLTVL.